Presented here are 14 T cell receptor beta chains from one specimen sequenced in a study of post-analysis software for immune sequencing data. No antigens are known for them. Prepared TCR beta cDNA libraries contained unique molecular identifiers. TCRdb passed the PCR reads through MiXCR, listing each CDR3 protein once. The table includes approximately 630,000 distinct CDR3 sequences, approximately 59% detected once. General study findings and limits: There were five or six TRBV segments more frequent in patients than controls, and TRBV5-6, TRBV5-1 and TRBV20-1 were among them.

The sequencing input was blood. All receptors come from a girl under 10 years old with multiple sclerosis.

This clonotype appeared a few times. A much more abundant neighbour one base away suggests this may be a read error. V usage is TRBV20-1 and J usage is TRBJ1-6, with D tentatively TRBD1 (6 bases). Germline V gene data show CDR1 as DFQATT and CDR2 as SNEGSKA (reference sequence). The CDR3 is made up of 14 amino acids. CDR3 nucleotide sequence: TGCAGTGCCGCTCGGGGGCTCTATAATTCACCCCCCCACTTT. The encoded protein is CSAARGLYNSPPHF.

As for this clonotype: Compared with germline, one end of the junction differs, possibly owing to a read error. The chain is built from TRBV4-2 and TRBJ1-5, with 7 bases aligning to TRBD1. The CDR3 is made up of 14 amino acids. Germline V gene sequence: CDR1 LGHNA, CDR2 YNFKEQ. The CDR3 sequence: CASSQGQGYQSQHF. The CDR3 region has the DNA TGTGCCAGCAGCCAAGGACAGGGATATCAGTCCCAGCATTTT.

The rearrangement joins TRBV10-3 to TRBJ2-1; 10 bases agree with TRBD2. The V and J ends lost 4 bases and 3 bases, in that order; junction bases with no gene match: 6. Looked up from germline, CDR1 is ENHRY and CDR2 is SYGVKD. This CDR3 region has 16 residues. The CDR3 loop reads CAISVKTSGIYNEQFF. The CDR3 DNA reads TGTGCCATCAGTGTAAAAACTAGCGGGATCTACAATGAGCAGTTCTTC.

This clonotype was seen once. This sequence joins TRBV13 and TRBJ1-4; D is undetermined. Per germline, CDR1 PRHDT and CDR2 FYEKMQ (reference sequence). V gave up 5 bases and J gave up 4 bases, with 11 bases separating them. The CDR3 is made up of 14 amino acids. CDR3 region: CASSDGRFNEKLFF. CDR3 DNA sequence: TGTGCCAGCAGCGACGGACGGTTTAATGAAAAACTGTTTTTT.

This sequence joins TRBV6-2 or TRBV6-3 and TRBJ2-7; D is undetermined. In germline, CDR1 is MNHEY, CDR2 SVGEGT. Trimming cost V 2 bases and J 3 bases, with 11 bases left between them. The CDR3 runs to 14 residues. CDR3 sequence reads: CASSYPDNLYEQYF. For the CDR3, the DNA is TGTGCCAGCAGTTACCCCGACAACCTCTACGAGCAGTACTTC.

This clonotype was seen a handful of times. The V and J genes are TRBV6-2 or TRBV6-3 and TRBJ2-1; perhaps TRBD2 as D (5 bases). The V gene lost 6 bases and the J gene lost 0 bases, with 12 bases spanning the gap. Germline CDR1 is MNHEY and CDR2 is SVGEGT. The length of the CDR3 is 15 residues. The CDR3 sequence: CASRITGGSYNEQFF. CDR3 in DNA: TGTGCCAGCAGGATTACTGGAGGCTCCTACAATGAGCAGTTCTTC.

The CDR3 loop reads CASSSGISTDTQYF. The CDR3 bases are TGCGCCAGCAGCTCGGGGATAAGCACAGATACGCAGTATTTT. The chain carries TRBV5-1 and TRBJ2-3; maybe TRBD2 (5 bases). The CDR3 contains 14 residues. Per the germline V gene, CDR1 is SGHRS and CDR2 is YFSETQ. The V and J ends lost 3 bases and 0 bases respectively, with 8 bases between them.

V is TRBV6-1 and J is TRBJ2-1; D is tentatively TRBD1 or TRBD2 (5 bases each). CDR1 and CDR2 (germline): MNHNS, SASEGT. CDR3 length: 16 amino acids. With 10 bases removed from V and 0 bases from J, the gap between germline ends came to 19 bases. The CDR3 DNA follows: TGTGCCACCACTAAACTAGTAGGGGCCTCCTACAATGAGCAGTTCTTC. Its translation is CATTKLVGASYNEQFF.

This clonotype occurred once. The chain recombines TRBV10-1 with TRBJ2-3; 7 bases match TRBD1. Germline V lookup: CDR1 WNHNN, CDR2 SYGVQD (reference sequence). V shed 3 bases, J shed 6 bases, and the junction held 9 bases outside the gene matches. This CDR3 is 15 amino acids long. This chain's CDR3 is CASSEKTGNTDTQYF. In DNA form, the CDR3 reads TGCGCCAGCAGTGAAAAGACAGGGAACACGGATACGCAGTATTTT.

The chain employs TRBV6-5 and TRBJ2-5, with D uncertain. CDR1 is MNHEY and CDR2 is SVGAGI in the germline V gene. V shed 0 bases and J shed 4 bases, with 6 bases lying between them. This CDR3 comprises 13 residues. CDR3 region: CASSYSGRETQYF. As DNA, the CDR3 is TGTGCCAGCAGTTACTCTGGCAGAGAGACCCAGTACTTC.

This clonotype was counted a single time. This rearrangement joins TRBV11-2 to TRBJ2-3; TRBD2 matches 11 bases. CDR3 length: 16 residues. The germline V gene has CDR1 SGHAT and CDR2 FQNNGV. V gave up 2 bases and J gave up 5 bases; unmatched junction bases: 6. The CDR3 loop is CASSLLAGGEGDTQYF. The CDR3 nucleotides read TGTGCCAGCAGCTTACTAGCGGGAGGTGAGGGAGATACGCAGTATTTT.

This clonotype showed up just a few times. The rearrangement joins TRBV7-3 to TRBJ2-7; either TRBD1 or TRBD2 may fit D (5 bases each). Germline-derived CDR1 and CDR2 are SGHTA and FQGTGA. V was shortened by 1 base and J by 7 bases, with 11 bases between the two germline ends. The CDR3 has 13 residues. The DNA for the CDR3 is TGTGCCAGCAGCTTAAGCGAGGGGTTGGAGCAGTACTTC. Encoded protein: CASSLSEGLEQYF.

This rearrangement joins TRBV20-1 to TRBJ2-1; D ambiguous. Germline CDR1 is DFQATT and CDR2 is SNEGSKA (reference sequence). This CDR3 region has 17 residues. V was pared by 6 bases and J by 1 base, with 22 bases between. Here the CDR3 DNA reads TGCAGTGCCCTCCGGCAGCCTTGGAGTACGTCCTACAATGAGCAGTTCTTC. It yields the protein CSALRQPWSTSYNEQFF.

This chain joins TRBV7-9 and TRBJ1-2, with 8 bases that match TRBD1. This CDR3 has 15 residues. Trimming cost V 5 bases and J 7 bases; bases outside gene matches: 12. Germline-derived CDR1 and CDR2 are SEHNR and FQNEAQ (reference sequence). As DNA, the CDR3 is TGTGCCAGCAGCCAAACATCCACAGGGGGTGGTGGCTACACCTTC. Protein: CASSQTSTGGGGYTF. Drawing the rest from reference TRBV7-9 and TRBJ1-2, the complete variable domain is DTGVSQNPRHKITKRGQNVTFRCDPISEHNRLYWYRQTLGQGPEFLTYFQNEAQLEKSRLLSDRFSAERPKGSFSTLEIQRTEQGDSAMYLCASSQTSTGGGGYTFGSGTRLTVV.